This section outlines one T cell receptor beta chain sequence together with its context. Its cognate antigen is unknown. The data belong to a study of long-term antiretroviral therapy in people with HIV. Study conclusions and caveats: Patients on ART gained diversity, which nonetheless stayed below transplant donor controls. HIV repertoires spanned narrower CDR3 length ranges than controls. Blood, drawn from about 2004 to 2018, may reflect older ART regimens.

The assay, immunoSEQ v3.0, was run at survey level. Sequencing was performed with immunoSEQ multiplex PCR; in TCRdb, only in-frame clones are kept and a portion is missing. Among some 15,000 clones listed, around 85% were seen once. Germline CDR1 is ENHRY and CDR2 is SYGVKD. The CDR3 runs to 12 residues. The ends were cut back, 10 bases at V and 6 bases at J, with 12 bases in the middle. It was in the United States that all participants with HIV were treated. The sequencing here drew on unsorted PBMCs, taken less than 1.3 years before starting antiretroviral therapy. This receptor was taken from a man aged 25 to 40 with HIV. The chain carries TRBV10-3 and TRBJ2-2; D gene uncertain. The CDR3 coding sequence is TGTGCCACTCGGTCTGACTCCGGGGAGCTGTTTTTT. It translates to CATRSDSGELFF.